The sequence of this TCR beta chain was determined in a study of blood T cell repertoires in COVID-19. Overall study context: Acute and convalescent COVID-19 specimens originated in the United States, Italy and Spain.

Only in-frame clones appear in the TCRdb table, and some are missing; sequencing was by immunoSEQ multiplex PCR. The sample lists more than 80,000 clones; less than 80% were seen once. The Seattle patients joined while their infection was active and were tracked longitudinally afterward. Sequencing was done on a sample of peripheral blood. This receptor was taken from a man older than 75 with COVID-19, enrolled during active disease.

CDR3 residues: CASSLRAVLTF. The CDR3 DNA reads as TGTGCCAGCAGCTTACGAGCCGTCCTGACTTTC. V gene TRBV7-2 combines with J gene TRBJ2-6; D not certain. This CDR3 has 11 amino acids. V lost 2 bases and J 12 bases, leaving 5 bases between the germline ends. Germline CDR1 SGHTA, CDR2 FQGNSA.